This is a list of T cell receptor beta chains from one sample in a study of long-term antiretroviral therapy in people with HIV. Only in-frame clones appear in the TCRdb table, and some are missing; sequencing was by immunoSEQ multiplex PCR. The sample has 30,000 to 35,000 clones; around 78% are singletons. The sequencing here drew on unsorted PBMCs, taken 3.1 years after starting antiretroviral therapy. The source of these receptors is a woman in her fifties or sixties with HIV. CDR3s include the opening cysteine and the closing phenylalanine or tryptophan. A D gene is named only where the DNA matches it firmly. Size values are once, few and many counts, or a class for expanded clones, and some rows have none.

clone size,D gene,V gene,J gene,CDR3 length,CDR3 DNA,CDR3 protein
.,.,TRBV7-3,TRBJ2-6,15,TGTGCCAGCAGCGCAAACTCTCTTGGGGCCAACGTCCTGACTTTC,CASSANSLGANVLTF
.,.,TRBV7-6,TRBJ2-5,14,TGTGCCAGCAGTACCAGGCAGGGACTAGAGACCCAGTACTTC,CASSTRQGLETQYF
.,.,TRBV6-6,TRBJ1-4,12,TGTGCCAGCAGTTACGACGGTGAAAAACTGTTTTTT,CASSYDGEKLFF
.,TRBD1,TRBV5-1,TRBJ1-2,16,TGCGCCAGCAGCTCGAAAACAGGGGGCGCTCACTATGGCTACACCTTC,CASSSKTGGAHYGYTF
once,.,TRBV9,TRBJ1-3,15,TGTGCCAGCAGCCCCACAGGGAGCTCTGGAAACACCATATATTTT,CASSPTGSSGNTIYF
.,.,TRBV11-2,TRBJ1-5,13,TGTGCCAGCAGCAAGTATAGCAATCAGCCCCAGCATTTT,CASSKYSNQPQHF
.,.,TRBV14,TRBJ2-3,15,TGTGCCAGCAGTTCCGGAGCGGGCCCCACAGATACGCAGTATTTT,CASSSGAGPTDTQYF
few,.,TRBV4-2,TRBJ2-5,15,TGTGCCAGCAGCCAAGTCGGCGGGGACCAAGAGACCCAGTACTTC,CASSQVGGDQETQYF
.,.,TRBV5-1,TRBJ1-2,14,TGCGCCAGCAGCCACGGGGACATCTCGGGCGGCTACACCTTC,CASSHGDISGGYTF
.,.,TRBV30,TRBJ2-1,15,TGTGCCTGGAGTTTGGCGGGGGCCTCCTACAATGAGCAGTTCTTC,CAWSLAGASYNEQFF
.,.,TRBV6-5,TRBJ2-5,10,TGTGCCGGCGGGTGGGAGACCCAGTACTTC,CAGGWETQYF
.,.,TRBV27,TRBJ1-5,15,TGTGCCAGCAGTTTGAACAGAGGGAACAATCAGCCCCAGCATTTT,CASSLNRGNNQPQHF
.,.,TRBV25-1,TRBJ1-4,14,TGTGCCAGCAGTGAAACCTACGGGAATGAAAAACTGTTTTTT,CASSETYGNEKLFF
.,TRBD2,TRBV6-6,TRBJ2-5,15,TGTGCCAGCAGAGAGGGACTAGCGGTTCAAGAGACCCAGTACTTC,CASREGLAVQETQYF
few,.,TRBV2,TRBJ1-2,14,TGTGCCAGCAGTGGTCTCCGATCGGCGGATGGCTACACCTTC,CASSGLRSADGYTF
.,TRBD1,TRBV18,TRBJ1-6,13,TGTGCCAGCTCACCGAGGGGACAGGGGGCCCTCCACTTT,CASSPRGQGALHF
.,.,TRBV18,TRBJ2-2,16,TGTGCCAGCTCACGTCAAGGACTCGAGAACACCGGGGAGCTGTTTTTT,CASSRQGLENTGELFF
.,.,TRBV2,TRBJ2-5,12,TGTGCCAGCAGTAGTCAGCAAGAGACCCAGTACTTC,CASSSQQETQYF
few,.,TRBV6-5,TRBJ1-1,12,TGTGCCAGCAGTCAAGGGAACACTGAAGCTTTCTTT,CASSQGNTEAFF
once,TRBD1,TRBV10-3,TRBJ1-1,13,TGTGCCATCAGTGAGTGGACAGGTAATGAAGCTTTCTTT,CAISEWTGNEAFF
.,TRBD1,TRBV4-1,TRBJ2-5,17,TGCGCCAGCAGCCCCCCGTTCCAGAGACAGGGTTACGAGACCCAGTACTTC,CASSPPFQRQGYETQYF
.,.,TRBV11-2,TRBJ2-6,15,TGTGCCAGCAGCCCAACACCCTCTGGGGCCAACGTCCTGACTTTC,CASSPTPSGANVLTF
.,.,TRBV6-1,TRBJ2-5,14,TGTGCCAGCAGTGTGGGGCGGGTCCAAGAGACCCAGTACTTC,CASSVGRVQETQYF
.,.,TRBV27,TRBJ1-5,16,TGTGCCAGCGGACCCACTGGGGCGCGAGGGAATCAGCCCCAGCATTTT,CASGPTGARGNQPQHF
.,.,TRBV5-1,TRBJ1-2,15,TGCGCCAGCAGCTTGGATGTTTTAGCCAACTATGGCTACACCTTC,CASSLDVLANYGYTF
few,.,TRBV6-5,TRBJ1-1,14,TGTGCCAGCAGTTACTCGGGAGACCGCCTCGGAGCTTTCTTT,CASSYSGDRLGAFF
.,TRBD2,TRBV7-6,TRBJ2-3,17,TGTGCCAGCAGCTTAGCGCCGAGCGGGGGGGGACCAGATACGCAGTATTTT,CASSLAPSGGGPDTQYF
.,TRBD2,TRBV27,TRBJ2-7,16,TGTGCCAGCAGCCCTAAAAGCGGGGGGCTCTCCTACGAGCAGTACTTC,CASSPKSGGLSYEQYF
.,.,TRBV5-1,TRBJ1-5,15,TGCGCCAGCAGCTTGGAAGTGGGGCCCCCTCAGCCCCAGCATTTT,CASSLEVGPPQPQHF
.,.,TRBV5-1,TRBJ1-3,15,TGCGCCAGCAGCTTGACAGGAGAATCCGGAAACACCATATATTTT,CASSLTGESGNTIYF
.,TRBD2,TRBV5-1,TRBJ2-1,15,TGCGCCAGCAGCTCGGGACTCCCGGGGGGTAGTGAGCAGTTCTTC,CASSSGLPGGSEQFF
.,.,TRBV10-2,TRBJ1-2,14,TGCGCCAGCAGTGTGTCCTTAATTGCCTATGGCTACACCTTC,CASSVSLIAYGYTF
once,TRBD2,TRBV27,TRBJ2-3,14,TGTGCCAGCAGTTCAAGACTAGCCGCAGATACGCAGTATTTT,CASSSRLAADTQYF
.,TRBD2,TRBV27,TRBJ2-5,17,TGTGCCAGCAGTTTATCTCGCCAGGGATGGGGGGGAGAGACCCAGTACTTC,CASSLSRQGWGGETQYF
.,.,TRBV27,TRBJ1-1,14,TGTGCCAGCAGTTTCGGGCAGACCAGCGCTGAAGCTTTCTTT,CASSFGQTSAEAFF
.,.,TRBV10-1,TRBJ2-5,13,TGCGCCAGCAGTGACGGTTCGCAAGAGACCCAGTACTTC,CASSDGSQETQYF
.,.,TRBV5-5,TRBJ2-3,13,TGTGCCAGCAGCTCGGGTTCTCCCGATACGCAGTATTTT,CASSSGSPDTQYF
.,TRBD2,TRBV4-1,TRBJ2-5,19,TGCGCCAGCAGCCACAAAACCGGGACTAGCGGGGGACCGGAGGAGACCCAGTACTTC,CASSHKTGTSGGPEETQYF
.,.,TRBV27,TRBJ1-2,13,TGTGCCACCAGCGATGATAACACTCGGGGCTACACCTTC,CATSDDNTRGYTF
.,TRBD1,TRBV5-1,TRBJ1-2,15,TGCGCCAGCAGCTCCACAGGGGGTTTGGGGTATGGCTACACCTTC,CASSSTGGLGYGYTF
.,.,TRBV14,TRBJ1-5,13,TGTGCCAGCAGCAAGCAGATCAATCAGCCCCAGCATTTT,CASSKQINQPQHF
.,.,TRBV29-1,TRBJ2-5,13,TGCAGCGTTGAAGACGGGGCCCAAGAGACCCAGTACTTC,CSVEDGAQETQYF
.,.,TRBV27,TRBJ2-2,16,TGTGCCAGCGGGTCCTGGGGGGCAGGGGGTGCCGGGGAGCTGTTTTTT,CASGSWGAGGAGELFF
.,TRBD2,TRBV27,TRBJ2-2,15,TGTGCCAGCCGGAGACTAGCGGGGGTCGCCGGGGAGCTGTTTTTT,CASRRLAGVAGELFF
once,.,TRBV13,TRBJ1-4,15,TGTGCCAGCAGCTTAGGCCGCGGGATTGGCGAAAAACTGTTTTTT,CASSLGRGIGEKLFF